Below are 2 T cell receptor beta chains sequenced from a single sample in a study of blood T cell dynamics during melanoma immunotherapy. The repertoire was sequenced with immunoSEQ multiplex PCR; TCRdb's copy has only in-frame clones and lacks some. The sample includes some 20,000 clones, about 90% of them seen just once. Documented time point: week 3, after first cycle of checkpoint inhibitor. The specimen comprised blood, sampled from a patient treated with checkpoint blockade. These receptors were collected from a human donor with melanoma.

CDR3 sequence reads: CASSPMGGEAFNYGYTF. The DNA for the CDR3 is TGTGCCAGCAGCCCCATGGGGGGAGAGGCCTTTAACTATGGCTACACCTTC. This chain uses TRBV5-4 with TRBJ1-2; D might be TRBD1 (5 bases). Per germline, CDR1 SGHNT and CDR2 YYREEE (reference sequence). The CDR3 runs to 17 residues. Trimming took 4 bases from V and 1 from J, leaving 20 bases between them.

This chain connects TRBV18 to TRBJ2-7; 8 bases are shared with TRBD2. Germline V CDR1 and CDR2: KGHSH, LQKENI. The trim removed 1 base at V and 4 bases at J, leaving 3 bases unmatched. The CDR3 totals 14 residues. The CDR3 nucleotides read TGTGCCAGCTCACCACAGAGCGGGGGTTACGAGCAGTACTTC. Translating gives CASSPQSGGYEQYF.